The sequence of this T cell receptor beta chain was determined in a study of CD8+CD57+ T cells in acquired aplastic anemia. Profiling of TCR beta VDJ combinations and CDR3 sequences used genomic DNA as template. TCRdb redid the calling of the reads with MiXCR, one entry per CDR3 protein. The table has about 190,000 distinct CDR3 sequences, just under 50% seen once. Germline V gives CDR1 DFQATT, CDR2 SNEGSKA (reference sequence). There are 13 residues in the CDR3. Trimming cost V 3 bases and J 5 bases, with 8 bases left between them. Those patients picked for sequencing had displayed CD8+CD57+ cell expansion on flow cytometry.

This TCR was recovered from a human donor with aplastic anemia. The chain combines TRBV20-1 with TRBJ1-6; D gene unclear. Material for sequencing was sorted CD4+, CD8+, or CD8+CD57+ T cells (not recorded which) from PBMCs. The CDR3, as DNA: TGCAGTGCTAGGCCCCCAGATAATTCACCCCTCCACTTT. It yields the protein CSARPPDNSPLHF.